This T cell receptor (beta chain) was found in a study of OX40 agonist ivuxolimab in advanced cancers. The study sampled blood at baseline, cycle 4 day 1, and cycle 7 day 1. V was pared by 6 bases and J by 3 bases, with 15 bases between. This CDR3 contains 14 residues. Looked up from germline, CDR1 is MNHEY and CDR2 is SVGAGI. The table came from immunoSEQ multiplex PCR; TCRdb's copy has only in-frame clones and leaves some out. The repertoire holds roughly 13,000 clones, about 70% seen once, with 15% to 20% in the top ten. This specimen consisted of CD4+ or CD8+ T cells sorted from blood, obtained in a trial of the OX40 agonist ivuxolimab. The chain joins TRBV6-5 to TRBJ2-7; no clear D gene. This clonotype was obtained from an adult with an advanced solid tumor such as melanoma, head and neck, liver or kidney cancer. The CDR3 nucleotides are TGTGCCAGCAGCCTAGGGCAAGCCCTCTACGAGCAGTACTTC. Residues: CASSLGQALYEQYF.